The 23 T cell receptor beta chains below come from one sample, sequenced in a study of cytomegalovirus exposure and HLA in healthy donors (dated by TCRdb to 2016 to 2017). Library preparation employed the immunoSEQ multiplex PCR assay. For the multiplex PCR, a mixture combining 60 forward primers for TCR Vbeta segments and 13 reverse primers for TCR Jbeta segments was used. The table comes from immuneACCESS by way of TCRdb, which keeps in-frame sequences with V and J called. Part of the clones is missing from these tables; in studies checked, under half for an unresolved V gene and the rest for unknown reasons. The sample yields some 160,000 clones; 80% were counted once. The ten largest clones add up to 6.3% of the sample. Material for sequencing was PBMCs. The source of these receptors is a male donor in good health and CMV-seropositive.

The V and J genes are TRBV7-9 and TRBJ1-2; D possibly corresponds to TRBD1 (5 bases). The CDR3 totals 14 residues. V shed 0 bases and J shed 2 bases, with 7 bases lying between them. Germline assignment: CDR1 SEHNR and CDR2 FQNEAQ (reference sequence). CDR3 nucleotides: TGTGCCAGCAGCTTAGCAACAGGAAACTATGGCTACACCTTC. It yields the protein CASSLATGNYGYTF.

The gene calls are TRBV27 and TRBJ1-5, with TRBD1 matching 9 bases. Trimming took 2 bases from V and 6 from J; bases not matched to a gene: 5. The CDR3 runs to 15 residues. Germline V gene lookup returns CDR1 MNHEY and CDR2 SMNVEV (reference sequence). For the CDR3, the DNA is TGTGCCAGCAGTTTAACAGGGGGCTTCCTTCAGCCCCAGCATTTT. This sequence encodes CASSLTGGFLQPQHF.

In the case of this clone: Additional DNA sequences in this sample encode the identical CDR3. The rearrangement joins TRBV28 to TRBJ1-5; D gene uncertain. CDR1 is MDHEN and CDR2 is SYDVKM in the germline V gene. V lost 5 bases to trimming and J lost 0 bases, with 11 bases between them. CDR3 size: 15 residues. The CDR3 here is CASSQAAHSNQPQHF. In DNA, the CDR3 is TGTGCCAGCAGTCAGGCAGCTCATAGCAATCAGCCCCAGCATTTT.

The chain links TRBV27 to TRBJ2-1, with D unclear. The V gene's germline CDR1 is MNHEY and CDR2 SMNVEV (reference sequence). CDR3 length: 11 residues. V was clipped by 6 bases and J by 13 bases, with 13 bases between them. This chain's CDR3 is CASRENYSQFF. In DNA form, the CDR3 reads TGTGCCAGCAGAGAAAACTACTCCCAGTTCTTC.

This clone came up a few times. This chain joins TRBV7-9 and TRBJ2-1; weak D call: TRBD2 (6 bases). CDR3 length equals 15 residues. V lost 1 base and J lost 6, with 13 bases in between. Germline CDR1 SEHNR, CDR2 FQNEAQ (reference sequence). CDR3 residues: CASSLGDSWGNEQFF. The CDR3 region has the DNA TGTGCCAGCAGCTTAGGGGACTCTTGGGGCAATGAGCAGTTCTTC.

The J gene is TRBJ1-2, the V gene TRBV6-5, with 7 bases fitting TRBD1. The CDR3 extends over 13 amino acids. CDR1 and CDR2 (germline): MNHEY, SVGAGI. V shed 4 bases and J 4 bases; nucleotides not matched to a gene: 3. The CDR3 nucleotides read TGTGCCAGCAGTTCCACAGGGGCCTATGGCTACACCTTC. It encodes CASSSTGAYGYTF.

This chain links TRBV12-5 with TRBJ2-5; D is undetermined. Germline V CDR1 and CDR2: LGHNT, FRNRAP. Trimming shortened V by 0 bases and J by 2 bases, and 7 bases separated the two germline ends. CDR3 length: 14 residues. CDR3 sequence (DNA): TGTGCTAGTGGTTTGGTACCAGGTCAAGAGACCCAGTACTTC. As protein: CASGLVPGQETQYF.

This chain joins TRBV11-3 and TRBJ2-2; maybe TRBD2 (5 bases). The CDR3 totals 12 residues. Germline V gene sequence: CDR1 SGHNT, CDR2 YENEEA. V gave up 5 bases and J gave up 6 bases, with 7 bases separating them. Here the CDR3 DNA reads TGTGCCAGCAGCCGGAGGTCCGGGGAGCTGTTTTTT. This gives the protein CASSRRSGELFF. The full variable domain, its missing parts supplied by reference TRBV11-3 and TRBJ2-2, is EAGVVQSPRYKIIEKKQPVAFWCNPISGHNTLYWYLQNLGQGPELLIRYENEEAVDDSQLPKDRFSAERLKGVDSTLKIQPAELGDSAVYLCASSRRSGELFFGEGSRLTVL.

Regarding this clone: This sample includes further DNA sequences coding for the same CDR3. The V gene is TRBV5-6, the J gene TRBJ1-5; D is unclear. Trimming shortened V by 4 bases and J by 0 bases, and 8 bases separated the two germline ends. The germline V gene encodes CDR1 SGHDT and CDR2 YYEEEE. The CDR3 loop spans 14 amino acids. The CDR3, as DNA: TGTGCCAGCAGCCTGGGTTATAGCAATCAGCCCCAGCATTTT. Amino acid sequence: CASSLGYSNQPQHF.

This chain uses TRBV2 with TRBJ1-1, with D perhaps TRBD1 (6 bases). Germline assignment: CDR1 SNHLY and CDR2 FYNNEI. The CDR3 is made up of 15 amino acids. V was clipped by 1 base and J by 0 bases, with 9 bases between them. CDR3 residues: CASSEGRGLNTEAFF. The CDR3 DNA sequence: TGTGCCAGCAGTGAAGGTAGGGGGTTGAACACTGAAGCTTTCTTT.

With respect to this clone: The same CDR3 can be traced to other DNA sequences in this sample. The chain is built from TRBV18 and TRBJ1-2; TRBD1 aligns across 7 bases. The CDR3 extends over 14 amino acids. Germline CDR1 and CDR2: KGHSH and LQKENI. Unmatched junction bases numbered 2, after V lost 2 bases and J lost 2 bases. CDR3 in DNA: TGTGCCAGCTCACCAGGACAGGCCAACTATGGCTACACCTTC. This encodes CASSPGQANYGYTF.

The chain couples TRBV7-3 to TRBJ2-1, with TRBD2 identical over 9 bases. CDR3 length: 17 residues. CDR1 SGHTA and CDR2 FQGTGA come from the germline V gene. Trimming took 2 bases from V and 4 from J; bases not matched to a gene: 9. CDR3 amino acids: CASSLPGSGREYNEQFF. The DNA for the CDR3 is TGTGCCAGCAGCTTACCGGGTAGCGGGAGAGAGTACAATGAGCAGTTCTTC.

This chain uses TRBV11-3 with TRBJ1-5; 11 bases map to TRBD1. Germline CDR1 and CDR2: SGHNT and YENEEA. Trimming at V came to 4 bases and at J to 4 bases, leaving 6 bases not matched to a gene. The CDR3 runs 16 residues. The CDR3 is CASSCGQGASNQPQHF. The CDR3, as DNA: TGTGCCAGCAGCTGCGGACAGGGGGCCTCTAATCAGCCCCAGCATTTT.

The chain combines TRBV4-3 with TRBJ2-5; 14 bases map to TRBD2. Germline V gives CDR1 LGHNA, CDR2 YSLEER. The CDR3 consists of 19 residues. With 4 bases clipped from V and 2 bases from J, the junction kept 12 bases outside the gene matches. The CDR3 here is CASSLSLGTSGRRQETQYF. The CDR3 DNA is TGCGCCAGCAGCCTCTCCTTAGGGACTAGCGGGAGAAGGCAAGAGACCCAGTACTTC.

CDR3 amino acids: CASSLTGSYEQYF. CDR3 bases: TGCGCCAGCAGCTTGACAGGTTCCTACGAGCAGTACTTC. This chain uses TRBV5-1 with TRBJ2-7; TRBD1 might be the D (5 bases). V gave up 1 base and J gave up 1 base, with 6 bases separating them. This CDR3 contains 13 residues. Looked up from germline, CDR1 is SGHRS and CDR2 is YFSETQ.

The V call is TRBV6-5, the J call TRBJ1-1; the D gene is possibly TRBD1 (5 bases). The CDR3 length is 16 residues. In germline, CDR1 is MNHEY, CDR2 SVGAGI. V gave up 1 base and J gave up 1 base, with 13 bases separating them. The CDR3 coding sequence is TGTGCCAGCAGTTACTTGATGGGGCGAGAGAACACTGAAGCTTTCTTT. It is translated as CASSYLMGRENTEAFF.

The rearrangement uses TRBV14 and TRBJ2-5, with D possibly matching TRBD1 (6 bases). The CDR3 covers 12 residues. Trimming pared 4 bases from V and 3 bases from J, leaving 6 bases between. Germline V gene lookup returns CDR1 SGHDN and CDR2 FVKESK. CDR3 region: CASSRTEETQYF. The CDR3 DNA reads TGTGCCAGCAGCCGGACAGAAGAGACCCAGTACTTC.

This clone was recorded a few times. The chain couples TRBV5-1 to TRBJ2-1, with a tentative D call TRBD2 (6 bases). Germline V gives CDR1 SGHRS, CDR2 YFSETQ. This CDR3 region has 16 residues. The germline V and J ends were trimmed by 0 bases and 8 bases, with 18 bases remaining between them. CDR3 region: CASSLGPGLKLDEQFF. The CDR3 DNA follows: TGCGCCAGCAGCTTGGGGCCGGGACTCAAATTGGATGAGCAGTTCTTC.

This clone turned up a few times. V usage is TRBV18 and J usage is TRBJ2-7, with 8 bases identical to TRBD2. The V and J ends lost 5 bases and 6 bases, in that order; junction bases with no gene match: 9. This CDR3 region has 14 residues. The germline CDR1 and CDR2 sequences are KGHSH and LQKENI. CDR3: CASSGLASPLEQYF. CDR3 bases: TGTGCCAGCTCAGGACTAGCCTCGCCTCTCGAGCAGTACTTC.

The J gene is TRBJ2-7, the V gene TRBV9, with 9 bases identical to TRBD2. The V gene end was trimmed by 0 bases and the J gene end by 2 bases; junction bases not matched to a gene: 6. CDR3 length equals 16 residues. Germline lookup yields CDR1 SGDLS and CDR2 YYNGEE. The CDR3 DNA reads as TGTGCCAGCAGCGTAGCTCGGCTAGCGGGGACCTACGAGCAGTACTTC. It specifies CASSVARLAGTYEQYF.

The chain employs TRBV7-9 and TRBJ1-1; 10 positions agree with TRBD1. This CDR3 region has 15 residues. In germline, CDR1 is SEHNR, CDR2 FQNEAQ (reference sequence). V shed 3 bases, J shed 6 bases, and the junction held 7 bases outside the gene matches. The CDR3 sequence: CASSLGTGVRAEAFF. The CDR3 DNA sequence: TGTGCCAGCAGCTTGGGGACAGGGGTCAGGGCTGAAGCTTTCTTT.

The V and J genes are TRBV18 and TRBJ2-7, with D possibly matching TRBD2 (5 bases). V was clipped by 3 bases and J by 0 bases, with 12 bases between them. Germline assignment: CDR1 KGHSH and CDR2 LQKENI. This CDR3 has 15 amino acids. This chain's CDR3 is CASSPQMGSSYEQYF. The CDR3 DNA is TGTGCCAGCTCACCGCAGATGGGGAGCTCCTACGAGCAGTACTTC.

The chain employs TRBV15 and TRBJ2-3; possible D gene TRBD2, 5 bases. V was clipped by 2 bases and J by 3 bases, with 18 bases between them. There are 17 residues in the CDR3. Looked up from germline, CDR1 is LNHNV and CDR2 is YYDKDF (reference sequence). The CDR3 DNA reads as TGTGCCACCAGCAGACCTAAGAAGGAGGTGCGGACAGATACGCAGTATTTT. Its translation is CATSRPKKEVRTDTQYF. Based on the CDR3 plus reference TRBV15 and TRBJ2-3, the full variable domain is DAMVIQNPRYQVTQFGKPVTLSCSQTLNHNVMYWYQQKSSQAPKLLFHYYDKDFNNEADTPDNFQSRRPNTSFCFLDIRSPGLGDTAMYLCATSRPKKEVRTDTQYFGPGTRLTVL.